These 26 T cell receptor beta chains were all obtained from the same sample, sequenced in a study of blood T cell repertoires in COVID-19. Measured with immunoSEQ multiplex PCR; TCRdb has only the in-frame clones, and not every one. The repertoire consists of tens of thousands of clones, with around 87% occurring once and the leading ten covering less than 3.5%. The sample taken for sequencing was peripheral blood. These receptors were collected from a woman between 50 and 59 years old with active or convalescent COVID-19.

The rearrangement uses TRBV7-8 and TRBJ2-7; D not resolved. From germline, CDR1 is SGHVS and CDR2 FQNEAQ. CDR3 size: 14 residues. V was clipped by 1 base and J by 6 bases, with 13 bases between them. As DNA, the CDR3 is TGTGCCAGCAGCTTAGGTAGAGGCCCACGCGAGCAGTACTTC. Its translation: CASSLGRGPREQYF.

The chain has TRBV5-1 and TRBJ2-3; D possibly corresponds to TRBD1 (6 bases). The CDR3 covers 15 residues. Germline-derived CDR1 and CDR2 are SGHRS and YFSETQ. V lost 0 bases, J lost 2 bases, and 10 bases lay in between. Here the CDR3 DNA reads TGCGCCAGCAGCTTGGGAACAGGGTACACAGATACGCAGTATTTT. Its translation is CASSLGTGYTDTQYF.

J is TRBJ1-6 and V is TRBV7-6; 7 bases fit TRBD1. Germline CDR1 and CDR2: SGHVS and FNYEAQ. The CDR3 is 16 amino acids. J lost 6 bases, V lost 2 bases, and 7 bases had no gene match. The CDR3 sequence: CASSLMATGTNSPLHF. Here the CDR3 DNA reads TGTGCCAGCAGCTTAATGGCGACAGGGACTAATTCACCCCTCCACTTT.

The chain employs TRBV11-2 and TRBJ2-5; 8 bases are a match to TRBD2. Per the germline V gene, CDR1 is SGHAT and CDR2 is FQNNGV. Trimming cost V 0 bases and J 4 bases; bases outside gene matches: 4. CDR3 size: 15 residues. CDR3 coding DNA: TGTGCCAGCAGCTTAGACCCGGGGGGGCGAGAGACCCAGTACTTC. This translates into CASSLDPGGRETQYF.

This sequence joins TRBV3-1 (or the pseudogene TRBV3-2) and TRBJ2-1; 10 nucleotides align to TRBD1. V trimming: 7 bases; J trimming: 8 bases; junction bases outside the gene matches: 8. The CDR3 contains 14 residues. In germline, CDR1 is LGHDT, CDR2 YNNKEL (reference sequence). The CDR3 sequence is CASNDRGRLHEQFF. CDR3 DNA sequence: TGTGCCAGCAACGACAGGGGGCGGTTGCATGAGCAGTTCTTC.

The V gene is TRBV6-2 or TRBV6-3, the J gene TRBJ1-2; possibly TRBD1 for D (5 bases). Germline CDR1 MNHEY, CDR2 SVGEGT. The CDR3 loop spans 15 amino acids. Trimming pared 2 bases from V and 4 bases from J, leaving 14 bases between. This chain's CDR3 is CASSYRGSSLYGYTF. CDR3 in DNA: TGTGCCAGCAGTTACAGGGGATCGAGTCTCTATGGCTACACCTTC.

This chain connects TRBV19 to TRBJ2-7, with 8 bases lining up with TRBD2. CDR1 LNHDA and CDR2 SQIVND come from the germline V gene (reference sequence). The CDR3 has 15 residues. The junction had 7 bases not matched to a gene; V was cut back by 6 bases and J by 0 bases. The CDR3 DNA follows: TGTGCCAGTAGAGGGAGCGGGGGCCGCTCCTACGAGCAGTACTTC. Translation gives CASRGSGGRSYEQYF.

The chain carries TRBV7-9 and TRBJ2-7; a weak D match, TRBD2 (7 bases). Germline CDR1 and CDR2: SEHNR and FQNEAQ (reference sequence). Trimming took 5 bases from V and 2 from J, leaving 16 bases between them. The CDR3 is 15 amino acids. The CDR3 nucleotides read TGTGCCAGCAGCCTCTTTGAGGGGGGGACCTACGAGCAGTACTTC. Its translation is CASSLFEGGTYEQYF.

The chain combines TRBV29-1 with TRBJ1-2; D is uncertain. The V gene lost 5 bases and the J gene lost 4 bases, with 11 bases spanning the gap. Germline CDR1 reads SQVTM; CDR2 reads ANQGSEA. The CDR3 totals 12 residues. CDR3 DNA sequence: TGCAGCGTTAGTATTACCGGCTATGGCTACACCTTC. Its protein is CSVSITGYGYTF.

The chain combines TRBV6-5 with TRBJ1-2, with a weak D call TRBD1 (5 bases). Germline V lookup: CDR1 MNHEY, CDR2 SVGAGI. V was trimmed by 1 base and J by 8 bases, leaving 14 bases between them. This CDR3 contains 14 residues. CDR3 coding DNA: TGTGCCAGCAGTTACTATCAAGGGGCTGGAGGCTACACCTTC. Residues: CASSYYQGAGGYTF.

This sequence joins TRBV21-1 and TRBJ1-4; the table's D call, TRBD1, was not checked against the DNA. TRBV21-1 is noted as a pseudogene. The CDR3 contains 15 residues. For the CDR3, the DNA is TGTGCCAGCAGCAAAAGAAGGGGGCAGGGTGAAAAACTGTTTTTT. This gives the protein CASSKRRGQGEKLFF.

V usage is TRBV15 and J usage is TRBJ1-2; 7 nucleotides agree with TRBD1. There are 16 residues in the CDR3. The junction had 10 bases not matched to a gene; V was cut back by 0 bases and J by 6 bases. Germline CDR1 LNHNV, CDR2 YYDKDF (reference sequence). The chain's CDR3 is CATSRDPAGGHDGYTF. CDR3 bases: TGTGCCACCAGCAGAGATCCGGCAGGGGGTCACGATGGCTACACCTTC.

The V and J genes are TRBV14 and TRBJ2-5, with 13 bases fitting TRBD2. Germline trimming cut 0 bases from V and 5 bases from J; bases unmatched to any gene: 15. Germline-derived CDR1 and CDR2 are SGHDN and FVKESK. CDR3 length equals 20 residues. CDR3 sequence reads: CASSQESPLLAGGIWETQYF. For the CDR3, the DNA is TGTGCCAGCAGCCAAGAATCCCCGCTACTAGCGGGGGGGATCTGGGAGACCCAGTACTTC.

The rearrangement joins TRBV2 to TRBJ1-3; TRBD1 agrees at 9 bases. The CDR3 consists of 15 residues. The V gene's germline CDR1 is SNHLY and CDR2 FYNNEI. V was clipped by 5 bases and J by 2 bases; unmatched bases: 4. CDR3 amino acids: CASSRGQGAGNTIYF. The CDR3 nucleotides are TGTGCCAGCAGTAGGGGACAGGGAGCTGGAAACACCATATATTTT.

This chain joins TRBV7-2 and TRBJ1-1; perhaps TRBD1 as D (5 bases). Trimming removed 2 bases from V and 1 base from J, with 5 bases in between. The CDR3 totals 13 residues. Germline V gives CDR1 SGHTA, CDR2 FQGNSA. The CDR3 nucleotides read TGTGCCAGCAGCTTAACAGGGAACACTGAAGCTTTCTTT. Protein product: CASSLTGNTEAFF.

This clone appeared a few times. The chain combines TRBV6-5 with TRBJ2-5; no clear D gene. The ends were cut back, 5 bases at V and 5 bases at J, with 9 bases in the middle. The CDR3 covers 12 residues. The germline V gene encodes CDR1 MNHEY and CDR2 SVGAGI. The CDR3 DNA sequence: TGTGCCAGCAGTACCGGGTGGGAGACCCAGTACTTC. It translates to CASSTGWETQYF.

The rearrangement links TRBV11-2 to TRBJ1-4; tentative D call: TRBD1 (5 bases). The CDR3 consists of 13 residues. V was clipped by 4 bases and J by 8 bases, with 11 bases between them. The germline V gene has CDR1 SGHAT and CDR2 FQNNGV. The CDR3 spells CASSSWGEEKLFF. The CDR3 bases are TGTGCCAGCAGCTCGTGGGGGGAAGAAAAACTGTTTTTT.

This clone has only one observation. V and J are TRBV6-5 and TRBJ1-2; D not certain. V was pared by 2 bases and J by 8 bases, with 12 bases between. Germline values: CDR1 MNHEY, CDR2 SVGAGI. The CDR3 totals 13 residues. CDR3 residues: CASSYLVTSGYTF. The CDR3 DNA sequence: TGTGCCAGCAGTTACCTAGTGACGTCCGGCTACACCTTC.

The chain carries TRBV7-2 and TRBJ1-1, with TRBD1 as a possible D gene (6 bases). Trimming left V 2 bases short and J 0 bases short, with 13 bases between. CDR3 length: 16 residues. CDR1 is SGHTA and CDR2 is FQGNSA in the germline V gene. CDR3 region: CASSLIFGGLNTEAFF. Written as DNA, the CDR3 is TGTGCCAGCAGCTTAATTTTTGGGGGCCTGAACACTGAAGCTTTCTTT.

A few counts support this clone. V and J are TRBV2 and TRBJ2-4, with D maybe TRBD2 (5 bases). Germline CDR1 and CDR2: SNHLY and FYNNEI. This CDR3 is 14 amino acids long. The V and J ends lost 4 bases and 0 bases respectively, with 7 bases between them. The CDR3 loop is CASSARVAKNIQYF. For the CDR3, the DNA is TGTGCCAGCAGTGCGAGGGTAGCCAAAAACATTCAGTACTTC.

The chain has TRBV19 and TRBJ2-2; D gene unclear. V lost 4 bases and J 3 bases, leaving 9 bases between the germline ends. The CDR3 is 14 residues long. Germline CDR1 is LNHDA and CDR2 is SQIVND (reference sequence). DNA for the CDR3: TGTGCCAGTAGTACCCTTAGATACACCGGGGAGCTGTTTTTT. As protein: CASSTLRYTGELFF.

The V gene is TRBV6-5, the J gene TRBJ1-6, with 7 bases matching TRBD1. The V gene end was trimmed by 2 bases and the J gene end by 8 bases; junction bases not matched to a gene: 9. The CDR3 is made up of 16 amino acids. Germline V lookup: CDR1 MNHEY, CDR2 SVGAGI. In DNA form, the CDR3 reads TGTGCCAGCAGTTACGGGACAGAGAGGTTTTATTCACCCCTCCACTTT. It specifies CASSYGTERFYSPLHF.

This clone was recorded only once. The chain joins TRBV29-1 to TRBJ1-1; 8 bases are a match to TRBD1. The V gene end was trimmed by 0 bases and the J gene end by 4 bases; junction bases not matched to a gene: 22. The germline gives CDR1 SQVTM, CDR2 ANQGSEA. The CDR3 runs to 20 residues. Written as DNA, the CDR3 is TGCAGCGTTGAAGATCCCACTCCGGCAGGGGGCTTGTCTGAACGCACTGAAGCTTTCTTT. Residues: CSVEDPTPAGGLSERTEAFF.

The chain links TRBV6-4 to TRBJ2-3; weak D call: TRBD1 (6 bases). CDR1 and CDR2 from the germline V gene are MRHNA and SNTAGT. Trimming left V 9 bases short and J 2 bases short, with 15 bases between. The CDR3 has 14 residues. The CDR3 region has the DNA TGTGCCAGAGACAGGCCTAAGGCCACAGATACGCAGTATTTT. Its translation is CARDRPKATDTQYF.

DNA for the CDR3: TGTGCCAGCAGCCTAGGGACAGTCCCTGGAAACACCATATATTTT. It yields the protein CASSLGTVPGNTIYF. The rearrangement joins TRBV6-5 to TRBJ1-3, with 7 positions matching TRBD1. Germline CDR1 MNHEY, CDR2 SVGAGI. With 6 bases clipped from V and 2 bases from J, the junction kept 7 bases outside the gene matches. This CDR3 region has 15 residues.

The CDR3 is CASSISSGGGNEQFF. The CDR3 nucleotides are TGTGCCAGTAGTATCTCTAGCGGGGGGGGCAATGAGCAGTTCTTC. The gene calls are TRBV19 and TRBJ2-1; 12 bases agree with TRBD2. Per germline, CDR1 LNHDA and CDR2 SQIVND (reference sequence). Losses at the gene ends were 3 bases for V and 6 bases for J; bases not matched to a gene: 3. CDR3 length equals 15 residues.